The present T cell receptor beta chain was sequenced within a study of blood T cell repertoires in COVID-19. Study-level background: Samples taken during acute and convalescent COVID-19 were collected in the United States, Italy and Spain.

This clone was counted once. Original processing notes: Estimated nucleated cell counts came from reference gene primer amplification. Some clones are missing from TCRdb's copy, which holds only in-frame ones; the method was immunoSEQ multiplex PCR. The DNA was the basis for D and trimming; V, J and clone size are from that table. Of fewer than 250,000 clones in the sample, around 82% were seen once. Germline V lookup: CDR1 SQVTM, CDR2 ANQGSEA. Unmatched junction bases numbered 1, after V lost 5 bases and J lost 5 bases. The CDR3 consists of 11 residues. The chain links TRBV29-1 to TRBJ2-5; 8 positions agree with TRBD1. The source of this sequence is a woman aged 50 to 60 with acute or convalescent COVID-19. What was sequenced was peripheral blood. CDR3 loop: CSVNRGETQYF. DNA for the CDR3: TGCAGCGTTAACAGGGGGGAGACCCAGTACTTC.